This T cell receptor (beta chain) was sequenced in a study of OX40 agonist ivuxolimab in advanced cancers. Here immunoSEQ multiplex PCR was the method, and the copy in TCRdb shows in-frame clones only, minus some. The table lists around 70,000 clones, 92% of them singletons. Germline CDR1 and CDR2: MNHNY and SVGAGI (reference sequence). V was pared by 4 bases and J by 0 bases, with 7 bases between. The CDR3 has 13 amino acids. The genes are TRBV6-6 and TRBJ2-7; the D gene is possibly TRBD1 (6 bases). The material was CD4+ or CD8+ T cells sorted from blood, obtained in a trial of the OX40 agonist ivuxolimab. The clonotype comes from an adult with an advanced solid tumor such as melanoma, head and neck, liver or kidney cancer. The CDR3 sequence: CASSWDISYEQYF. The DNA of the CDR3 is TGTGCCAGCAGTTGGGACATCTCCTACGAGCAGTACTTC.